This TCR beta chain was sequenced in a study of blood T cell repertoires in COVID-19 (TCRdb year 2020). Looking at the study overall: Collaborator samples came from the United States, Italy and Spain and covered acute and convalescent phases of COVID-19. Deeply sampled blood TCRbeta repertoires from subjects exposed to, actively infected with, or recovered from COVID-19 were included in the dataset. HLA class I and class II types, where available, came from metadata supplied by the sample provider rather than from assay-based typing. The samples were drawn from two sources: the first 160 participants of the ongoing ImmuneRACE study, and approximately 1,300 subjects contributed by 6 global collaborators. The material from the prospective study consisted of cDNA or gDNA derived from T cells, B-cell-depleted T cells, or PBMCs. The repertoires were made available in a free public database intended to serve as a resource for research on the immune response to SARS-CoV-2. Nearly every sample came with metadata listing a de-identified subject ID, COVID-19 status, age in years and sex. The paper's findings and limits, for the study overall: How much clinical and demographic metadata was included differed by source and by participant, and the metadata was provided uncurated.

The immunoSEQ Assay, a bias-controlled multiplex PCR, was used to amplify TCRbeta CDR3 regions from genomic DNA. The original methods were these. The number of nucleated cells in each sample was estimated from the amplification of reference gene primers within the assay. To quantify the absolute abundance of each unique TCRbeta CDR3 rearrangement, sequence reads were collapsed and filtered. For each sample, productive Simpson clonality was calculated as the square root of Simpson's diversity index over productive rearrangements. Drawn from immuneACCESS, this table holds only the in-frame rearrangements with V and J called that TCRdb kept. Clones are partly lost; checked studies trace under half to an unresolved V gene and leave the rest unexplained. Clone size and V and J calls were adopted from that table, with D and trimming inferred from the DNA. The sample has around 100,000 clones on record, roughly nine tenths of them singletons. Roughly 18% of the sample lies in the top ten.

Collaborating institutions collected whole blood in K2EDTA tubes following their own protocols. Collaborator samples were shipped for TCRbeta analysis as frozen whole blood, isolated PBMCs, or DNA extracted from either sample type. This clone was seen just once. No antigen is known for it. The sample holds no much larger clone one base away, and base qualities are not on file. Sequencing input: peripheral blood. This TCR was sampled from a woman of 80 years or more in a cohort sampled during active COVID-19.

Read as DNA, the sequence is TGCGCCAGCAGCGCCGGACAGGGCGTAGGTGGCTACACCTTC. Translated, this gives CASSAGQGVGGYTF. The chain links TRBV5-1 with TRBJ1-2; 8 bases in the junction line up with TRBD1. Here V drops 4 bases and J drops 7 bases, and the junction holds 9 bases not matched to any gene. CDR1 and CDR2, looked up from the germline V gene, are SGHRS and YFSETQ. The CDR3 holds 14 amino acids from the cysteine to the phenylalanine. CDR3 DNA is the only sequence kept; it has 42 bases, read in frame from the first base.